Presented here are 32 T cell receptor beta chains from one specimen sequenced in a study of STAT5B mutations in CD4+ large granular lymphocyte leukemia. Profiled with immunoSEQ multiplex PCR; TCRdb holds only in-frame clones, not every one. The table has approximately 32,000 clones, more than 55% seen once. The sequenced material came from CD4+ T cells from blood buffy coats. The receptor set was obtained from a human donor in good health.

This sequence joins TRBV30 and TRBJ1-2, with D possibly TRBD1 on 5 matching bases. This CDR3 is 15 amino acids long. Trimming stripped 3 bases from V and 7 bases from J, with 21 bases between. Germline lookup yields CDR1 GTSNPN and CDR2 SVGIG (reference sequence). The CDR3 coding sequence is TGTGCCTGGAGCCCCGGGGGGGGGTTCTCTCGTGGCTACACCTTC. As protein: CAWSPGGGFSRGYTF.

The rearrangement links TRBV5-4 to TRBJ1-6, with 8 bases identical to TRBD1. Germline V CDR1 and CDR2: SGHNT, YYREEE (reference sequence). The V and J ends lost 3 bases and 7 bases, in that order; junction bases with no gene match: 3. This CDR3 contains 14 residues. CDR3 bases: TGTGCCAGCAGCTCACAGGGGGGGAATTCACCCCTCCACTTT. This codes for CASSSQGGNSPLHF.

The V gene is TRBV2, the J gene TRBJ1-6, with 8 bases identical to TRBD1. CDR3 size: 15 residues. V was pared by 2 bases and J by 9 bases, with 6 bases of the junction left unmatched. CDR1 is SNHLY, CDR2 FYNNEI, per germline. The CDR3 here is CASSETGQGLSPLHF. In DNA, the CDR3 is TGTGCCAGCAGTGAAACCGGACAGGGACTTTCACCCCTCCACTTT.

The chain links TRBV27 to TRBJ2-2, with unresolved D. Looked up from germline, CDR1 is MNHEY and CDR2 is SMNVEV (reference sequence). The CDR3 consists of 13 residues. Trimming pared 3 bases from V and 5 bases from J, leaving 7 bases between. The CDR3 is CASSLTTTGELFF. CDR3 DNA sequence: TGTGCCAGCAGTTTGACAACGACCGGGGAGCTGTTTTTT.

The chain uses TRBV5-1 and TRBJ1-1; D is unclear. Germline V gene data show CDR1 as SGHRS and CDR2 as YFSETQ. The CDR3 spans 16 residues. V was trimmed by 1 base and J by 1 base, leaving 14 bases between them. In DNA form, the CDR3 reads TGCGCCAGCAGCTTGTTAGGTGTGGAATCGAACACTGAAGCTTTCTTT. Amino acids: CASSLLGVESNTEAFF.

The V gene is TRBV5-1, the J gene TRBJ1-5, with TRBD1 as a possible D gene (5 bases). This CDR3 spans 13 amino acids. With 5 bases removed from V and 8 bases from J, the gap between germline ends came to 14 bases. CDR1 and CDR2 from the germline V gene are SGHRS and YFSETQ. The CDR3 reads CASSLGGEEPQHF. The CDR3 region has the DNA TGCGCCAGCAGTCTTGGGGGAGAGGAGCCCCAGCATTTT.

The chain carries TRBV29-1 and TRBJ2-1; 9 bases are shared with TRBD2. CDR1 and CDR2 from the germline V gene are SQVTM and ANQGSEA. Trimming removed 6 bases from V and 6 bases from J; junction bases left unmatched: 9. This CDR3 is 14 amino acids long. CDR3 sequence: CSVRGGGALNEQFF. For the CDR3, the DNA is TGCAGCGTGAGGGGCGGGGGGGCCCTCAATGAGCAGTTCTTC.

This clone was picked up one time. V usage is TRBV18 and J usage is TRBJ1-1, with 8 positions matching TRBD1. CDR3 length equals 18 residues. J lost 6 bases, V lost 6 bases, and 21 bases had no gene match. CDR1 and CDR2 (germline): KGHSH, LQKENI. The CDR3 loop reads CASSQTAGQGKTVAEAFF. In DNA, the CDR3 is TGTGCCAGCTCCCAAACGGCCGGACAGGGAAAGACGGTGGCTGAAGCTTTCTTT.

The V gene is TRBV7-2, the J gene TRBJ2-7; the match to TRBD2 covers 9 bases. Germline CDR1 and CDR2: SGHTA and FQGNSA. This CDR3 spans 15 amino acids. The V segment lost 0 bases and the J segment 1 base; nucleotides outside the gene matches: 1. The CDR3 coding sequence is TGTGCCAGCAGCTTAGCCCTAGCGGGGTCCTACGAGCAGTACTTC. This encodes CASSLALAGSYEQYF.

The chain is built from TRBV5-4 and TRBJ2-3, with TRBD2 matching 12 bases. Germline CDR1 SGHNT, CDR2 YYREEE (reference sequence). V shed 4 bases and J 0 bases; nucleotides not matched to a gene: 9. This CDR3 has 18 amino acids. CDR3 region: CASSPLTSGGTSTDTQYF. For the CDR3, the DNA is TGTGCCAGCAGCCCCCTGACTAGCGGGGGTACTAGCACAGATACGCAGTATTTT.

The chain couples TRBV7-3 to TRBJ2-2; TRBD1 matches 8 bases. Unmatched junction bases numbered 5, after V lost 5 bases and J lost 0 bases. There are 16 residues in the CDR3. CDR1 SGHTA and CDR2 FQGTGA come from the germline V gene. The CDR3: CASSPNRGTNTGELFF. The CDR3 region has the DNA TGTGCCAGCAGCCCAAACAGGGGGACGAACACCGGGGAGCTGTTTTTT.

This clone was seen only once. The gene calls are TRBV5-1 and TRBJ2-2; D is undetermined. The CDR3 is 15 amino acids. Trimming pared 2 bases from V and 3 bases from J, leaving 11 bases between. Germline values: CDR1 SGHRS, CDR2 YFSETQ. The chain's CDR3 is CASSLVLSDTGELFF. As DNA, the CDR3 is TGCGCCAGCAGCTTAGTTCTTTCGGACACCGGGGAGCTGTTTTTT.

This clone was observed a handful of times. This sequence joins TRBV10-2 and TRBJ1-2; the match to TRBD1 covers 7 bases. The germline CDR1 and CDR2 sequences are WSHSY and SAAADI. V dropped 6 bases and J dropped 5; count of bases not matched to a gene: 3. The CDR3 covers 12 residues. CDR3 protein: CASSGTEYGYTF. CDR3 nucleotides: TGCGCCAGCAGCGGGACAGAGTATGGCTACACCTTC.

CDR3 loop: CAWSVMGVKYNSPLHF. The DNA of the CDR3 is TGTGCCTGGAGTGTAATGGGAGTCAAGTATAATTCACCCCTCCACTTT. The chain links TRBV30 to TRBJ1-6, with unresolved D. This CDR3 contains 16 residues. Looked up from germline, CDR1 is GTSNPN and CDR2 is SVGIG (reference sequence). V was clipped by 0 bases and J by 4 bases, with 13 bases between them.

To note about this clone: This CDR3 is also generated by other DNA sequences in the sample. This sequence joins TRBV5-8 and TRBJ2-7; TRBD1 aligns across 8 bases. This CDR3 has 14 amino acids. The ends lost 2 bases at V and 2 bases at J; junction bases unmatched: 3. Germline loops: CDR1 SGHTS, CDR2 YDEGEE. The CDR3 reads CASSLRTGTYEQYF. The CDR3, as DNA: TGTGCCAGCAGCTTAAGGACAGGGACCTACGAGCAGTACTTC.

The chain combines TRBV9 with TRBJ2-2; D may be TRBD1 or TRBD2 (5 bases each). The CDR3 totals 12 residues. Trimming removed 0 bases from V and 9 bases from J, with 6 bases in between. Germline V lookup: CDR1 SGDLS, CDR2 YYNGEE. The CDR3 DNA follows: TGTGCCAGCAGCGTAGGGGACCGGGAGCTGTTTTTT. This encodes CASSVGDRELFF.

This clone turned up a few times. The chain has TRBV5-1 and TRBJ1-6; D unclear. The CDR3 totals 14 residues. Germline-derived CDR1 and CDR2 are SGHRS and YFSETQ. The ends were cut back, 6 bases at V and 0 bases at J, with 7 bases in the middle. The CDR3 sequence: CASTESSYNSPLHF. As DNA, the CDR3 is TGCGCCAGCACCGAGAGCTCCTATAATTCACCCCTCCACTTT.

The rearrangement links TRBV11-3 to TRBJ1-1; no definite D call. V was cut by 4 bases and J by 4 bases, with 10 bases left in between. This CDR3 region has 13 residues. CDR1 is SGHNT, CDR2 YENEEA, per germline. Here the CDR3 reads CASSSAGLTEAFF. DNA for the CDR3: TGTGCCAGCAGCTCTGCAGGACTCACTGAAGCTTTCTTT.

This clone was counted only a few times. CDR3 amino acids: CAGGEDSYGYTF. CDR3 DNA sequence: TGTGCCGGGGGGGAGGACAGCTATGGCTACACCTTC. The rearrangement links TRBV2 to TRBJ1-2; perhaps TRBD1 as D (6 bases). V was shortened by 11 bases and J by 4 bases, with 14 bases between the two germline ends. CDR1 is SNHLY, CDR2 FYNNEI, per germline. The CDR3 is made up of 12 amino acids.

V is TRBV29-1 and J is TRBJ2-3; D is unclear. V gave up 2 bases and J gave up 4 bases, with 7 bases separating them. Germline CDR1 SQVTM, CDR2 ANQGSEA. The CDR3 runs 12 residues. This chain's CDR3 is CSVEFGPDTQYF. CDR3 coding DNA: TGCAGCGTTGAATTCGGACCAGATACGCAGTATTTT.

This clone came up a few times. The V call is TRBV7-9, the J call TRBJ1-1, with D uncertain. Germline CDR1 is SEHNR and CDR2 is FQNEAQ (reference sequence). This CDR3 region has 13 residues. Trimming took off 3 bases at V and 4 bases at J, with 9 bases between the two ends. The CDR3 DNA reads as TGTGCCAGCAGCTTTGAGGCGATCACTGAAGCTTTCTTT. Translation gives CASSFEAITEAFF.

The chain recombines TRBV27 with TRBJ1-2; D ambiguous. The germline gives CDR1 MNHEY, CDR2 SMNVEV (reference sequence). The CDR3 covers 15 residues. Deletions cut 7 bases from V and 0 bases from J, with 15 bases between. DNA for the CDR3: TGTGCCAGCACTTCCTTGATCCTTTCTAACTATGGCTACACCTTC. Amino acids: CASTSLILSNYGYTF.

The V gene is TRBV7-2, the J gene TRBJ1-1; D gene ambiguous. The CDR3 contains 15 residues. V lost 2 bases and J lost 4, with 14 bases in between. Germline V gene lookup returns CDR1 SGHTA and CDR2 FQGNSA. CDR3 amino acids: CASSLSVGLGTEAFF. Written as DNA, the CDR3 is TGTGCCAGCAGCTTATCCGTCGGTCTGGGCACTGAAGCTTTCTTT.

The chain carries TRBV5-5 and TRBJ2-7; TRBD2 might be the D (5 bases). In germline, CDR1 is SGHKS, CDR2 YYEKEE (reference sequence). This CDR3 is 13 amino acids long. V shed 2 bases and J shed 6 bases, with 12 bases lying between them. The CDR3 DNA reads as TGTGCCAGCAGCTTACCCGGGCGGGTCGAGCAGTACTTC. It is translated as CASSLPGRVEQYF. The entire variable domain, with the rest obtained from reference TRBV5-5 and TRBJ2-7, is as follows: DAGVTQSPTHLIKTRGQQVTLRCSPISGHKSVSWYQQVLGQGPQFIFQYYEKEERGRGNFPDRFSARQFPNYSSELNVNALLLGDSALYLCASSLPGRVEQYFGPGTRLTVT.

This chain joins TRBV5-4 and TRBJ2-5; TRBD2 matches 9 bases. The ends lost 0 bases at V and 3 bases at J; junction bases unmatched: 3. The V gene's germline CDR1 is SGHNT and CDR2 YYREEE (reference sequence). The CDR3 loop spans 15 amino acids. The CDR3 is CASSLVRGGEETQYF. In DNA, the CDR3 is TGTGCCAGCAGCTTGGTGCGGGGGGGCGAAGAGACCCAGTACTTC. The full variable domain, with the rest looked up from reference TRBV5-4 and TRBJ2-5, is ETGVTQSPTHLIKTRGQQVTLRCSSQSGHNTVSWYQQALGQGPQFIFQYYREEENGRGNFPPRFSGLQFPNYSSELNVNALELDDSALYLCASSLVRGGEETQYFGPGTRLLVL.

CDR3 sequence: CASSQDYGADTQYF. In DNA, the CDR3 is TGTGCCAGCAGCCAAGATTACGGGGCAGATACGCAGTATTTT. The chain has TRBV14 and TRBJ2-3; perhaps TRBD2 as D (5 bases). The V and J ends lost 0 bases and 4 bases respectively, with 8 bases between them. CDR3 length: 14 amino acids. CDR1 is SGHDN, CDR2 FVKESK, per germline.

The chain links TRBV5-4 to TRBJ2-5; possible D gene TRBD1, 6 bases. Germline values: CDR1 SGHNT, CDR2 YYREEE (reference sequence). Trimming took off 7 bases at V and 4 bases at J, with 14 bases between the two ends. This CDR3 is built from 13 residues. Here the CDR3 reads CASRQGIGETQYF. Here the CDR3 DNA reads TGTGCCAGCCGGCAGGGGATCGGAGAGACCCAGTACTTC.

This clone has a handful of counts. The chain combines TRBV11-2 with TRBJ2-3, with TRBD2 identical over 9 bases. The CDR3 extends over 11 amino acids. Looked up from germline, CDR1 is SGHAT and CDR2 is FQNNGV. The DNA of the CDR3 is TGTGCAGGGCGGGGGGGCGATACGCAGTATTTT. This codes for CAGRGGDTQYF.

The chain employs TRBV5-8 and TRBJ1-1; D uncertain. The CDR3 consists of 12 residues. Germline CDR1 SGHTS, CDR2 YDEGEE. V was trimmed by 6 bases and J by 0 bases, leaving 6 bases between them. CDR3 loop: CASTRLNTEAFF. The CDR3 DNA reads TGTGCCAGCACCAGACTGAACACTGAAGCTTTCTTT.

The rearrangement links TRBV7-9 to TRBJ1-1; TRBD1 matches 10 bases. V shed 5 bases, J shed 5 bases, and the junction held 2 bases outside the gene matches. From germline, CDR1 is SEHNR and CDR2 FQNEAQ (reference sequence). The CDR3 sequence is 13 residues long. The DNA of the CDR3 is TGTGCCAGCAGCCCGGGACAGGGGACTGAAGCTTTCTTT. Its translation: CASSPGQGTEAFF. Drawing the rest from reference TRBV7-9 and TRBJ1-1, the complete variable domain is DTGVSQNPRHKITKRGQNVTFRCDPISEHNRLYWYRQTLGQGPEFLTYFQNEAQLEKSRLLSDRFSAERPKGSFSTLEIQRTEQGDSAMYLCASSPGQGTEAFFGQGTRLTVV.

The chain has TRBV7-9 and TRBJ2-7, with TRBD2 matching over 8 bases. The germline V gene has CDR1 SEHNR and CDR2 FQNEAQ (reference sequence). The CDR3 runs to 14 residues. V lost 5 bases to trimming and J lost 6 bases; unmatched junction nucleotides: 9. CDR3 sequence: CASSLSGGVVEQYF. The CDR3 DNA follows: TGTGCCAGCAGCCTCAGCGGGGGAGTGGTCGAGCAGTACTTC.

The chain carries TRBV9 and TRBJ2-3; D possibly corresponds to TRBD2 (5 bases). The CDR3 extends over 14 amino acids. V was shortened by 3 bases and J by 4 bases, with 12 bases between the two germline ends. In germline, CDR1 is SGDLS, CDR2 YYNGEE. The CDR3 reads CASSAGGLADTQYF. The CDR3 nucleotides are TGTGCCAGCAGCGCCGGCGGGCTGGCAGATACGCAGTATTTT.